Each of the 8 T cell receptor beta chains below was sequenced from the same sample in a study of T-cell memory formation after mild COVID-19. TCRdb processed the 5' RACE reads anew with MiXCR; each CDR3 protein has one entry. The sample has 80,000 to 90,000 distinct CDR3 sequences, approximately 25% seen once. The sequenced material came from PBMCs or a T cell subset sorted from them (not recorded which). These receptor sequences come from a man aged 18-30 years who had mild COVID-19 (a few samples of this study predate the infection). Cell type and time point are not known.

The chain combines TRBV12-3 or TRBV12-4 with TRBJ2-1; no reliable D call. The CDR3 length is 9 residues. Trimming shortened V by 8 bases and J by 10 bases, and 6 bases separated the two germline ends. The CDR3 bases are TGTGCCAGCGGTGTGGAGCAGTTCTTC. This translates into CASGVEQFF.

The sample holds a few counts of this clonotype. CDR3: CASSDAITSAYNEQFF. The CDR3 DNA is TGTGCCAGCAGTGACGCTATTACTAGCGCCTACAATGAGCAGTTCTTC. The genes are TRBV6-4 and TRBJ2-1, with 7 bases fitting TRBD2. Germline V gene data show CDR1 as MRHNA and CDR2 as SNTAGT. The V gene end was trimmed by 2 bases and the J gene end by 2 bases; junction bases not matched to a gene: 6. The CDR3 is 16 amino acids.

The chain employs TRBV7-3 and TRBJ2-3; 8 nucleotides align to TRBD2. Germline CDR1 is SGHTA and CDR2 is FQGTGA. The CDR3 is 18 residues long. Unmatched junction bases numbered 12, after V lost 1 base and J lost 3 bases. In DNA form, the CDR3 reads TGTGCCAGCAGCTTAATCCCCCGGGGTAGCGGGGCTACAGATACGCAGTATTTT. Translating gives CASSLIPRGSGATDTQYF.

The rearrangement joins TRBV27 to TRBJ2-5; D possibly corresponds to TRBD1 (5 bases). Per the germline V gene, CDR1 is MNHEY and CDR2 is SMNVEV (reference sequence). V lost 2 bases and J 1 base, leaving 8 bases between the germline ends. CDR3 length equals 14 residues. The CDR3 nucleotides are TGTGCCAGCAGTTTAGGACAAGCCCAAGAGACCCAGTACTTC. Protein: CASSLGQAQETQYF.

The chain is built from TRBV20-1 and TRBJ2-3; D not resolved. This CDR3 is built from 11 residues. The germline V gene has CDR1 DFQATT and CDR2 SNEGSKA (reference sequence). Trimming took 5 bases from V and 6 from J, leaving 9 bases between them. The CDR3 region is CSAAEVDTQYF. As DNA, the CDR3 is TGCAGTGCTGCCGAAGTGGATACGCAGTATTTT.

The chain combines TRBV4-3 with TRBJ1-1; a weak D match, TRBD1 (5 bases). Trimming removed 5 bases from V and 7 bases from J, with 8 bases in between. In germline, CDR1 is LGHNA, CDR2 YSLEER. CDR3 length equals 11 residues. CDR3: CASSNGGEAFF. The DNA for the CDR3 is TGCGCCAGCAGCAACGGGGGTGAAGCTTTCTTT.

This clonotype was counted only a few times. This sequence joins TRBV20-1 and TRBJ2-5, with 7 positions matching TRBD2. This CDR3 is built from 14 residues. Germline values: CDR1 DFQATT, CDR2 SNEGSKA (reference sequence). The V gene end was trimmed by 6 bases and the J gene end by 5 bases; junction bases not matched to a gene: 12. The DNA of the CDR3 is TGCAGTGCCGCTGGGGGGGGGATCGGGGAGACCCAGTACTTC. This codes for CSAAGGGIGETQYF.

This clonotype occurred a few times. The chain recombines TRBV5-6 with TRBJ2-2; TRBD1 is a possible D gene (6 bases). The CDR3 is made up of 16 amino acids. The germline V and J ends were trimmed by 5 bases and 3 bases, with 17 bases remaining between them. Per the germline V gene, CDR1 is SGHDT and CDR2 is YYEEEE. In nucleotides, the CDR3 is TGTGCCAGCAGGGACAAGGGGGAGATGTACACCGGGGAGCTGTTTTTT. It encodes CASRDKGEMYTGELFF.